This entry lists 7 T cell receptor beta chains sequenced from one sample in a study of blood T cell repertoires in COVID-19. Here immunoSEQ multiplex PCR was the method, and the copy in TCRdb shows in-frame clones only, minus some. The profile shows some 170,000 clones, around 84% of them singletons. The sample taken for sequencing was PBMCs or T cells enriched from blood (not recorded which). The receptors derive from a man aged 50 to 60 who had recovered from COVID-19.

The chain links TRBV13 to TRBJ1-2; D gene ambiguous. Germline V gives CDR1 PRHDT, CDR2 FYEKMQ (reference sequence). V lost 5 bases and J 0 bases, leaving 13 bases between the germline ends. The CDR3 spans 15 residues. CDR3: CASSKIDKSNYGYTF. CDR3 DNA sequence: TGTGCCAGCAGCAAGATAGACAAATCTAACTATGGCTACACCTTC.

The genes are TRBV5-6 and TRBJ2-7; 7 nucleotides agree with TRBD1. Germline V gene lookup returns CDR1 SGHDT and CDR2 YYEEEE. The CDR3 contains 13 residues. Germline trimming cut 0 bases from V and 3 bases from J; bases unmatched to any gene: 0. The CDR3 nucleotides read TGTGCCAGCAGCTTGGGGACAGGCTACGAGCAGTACTTC. Protein sequence: CASSLGTGYEQYF.

The CDR3 is CASSQSRGGPISPLSGYTF. CDR3 bases: TGTGCCAGCAGCCAATCCCGAGGGGGCCCTATATCCCCCCTCTCTGGCTACACCTTC. The V call is TRBV3-1 (or the pseudogene TRBV3-2), the J call TRBJ1-2, with TRBD1 matching 7 bases. CDR3 length equals 19 residues. The germline V gene encodes CDR1 LGHDT and CDR2 YNNKEL (reference sequence). The trim removed 2 bases at V and 7 bases at J, leaving 22 bases unmatched.

The chain has TRBV3-1 (or the pseudogene TRBV3-2) and TRBJ2-5; perhaps TRBD2 as D (6 bases). Trimming left V 4 bases short and J 2 bases short, with 8 bases between. CDR3 length: 13 residues. Germline assignment: CDR1 LGHDT and CDR2 YNNKEL (reference sequence). This CDR3 is CASSLGGQETQYF. In nucleotides, the CDR3 is TGTGCCAGCAGCCTAGGAGGGCAAGAGACCCAGTACTTC.

The chain has TRBV18 and TRBJ1-2; 7 bases match TRBD1. This CDR3 comprises 13 residues. Germline-derived CDR1 and CDR2 are KGHSH and LQKENI. Losses at the gene ends were 5 bases for V and 6 bases for J; bases not matched to a gene: 6. CDR3 sequence: CASSKTGWDGYTF. The CDR3 bases are TGTGCCAGCTCAAAGACAGGGTGGGATGGCTACACCTTC.

Details on this clone: Other DNA sequences in this sample translate to the same CDR3. The gene calls are TRBV29-1 and TRBJ1-1; weak D call: TRBD1 (5 bases). Per germline, CDR1 SQVTM and CDR2 ANQGSEA. Deletions cut 5 bases from V and 4 bases from J, with 5 bases between. The CDR3 consists of 10 residues. CDR3 sequence: CSVRGTEAFF. The CDR3 DNA sequence: TGCAGCGTTAGGGGCACTGAAGCTTTCTTT.

The chain is built from TRBV6-5 and TRBJ1-4; 7 bases agree with TRBD1. Germline-derived CDR1 and CDR2 are MNHEY and SVGAGI. J lost 4 bases, V lost 6 bases, and 5 bases had no gene match. The CDR3 consists of 14 residues. The CDR3, as DNA: TGTGCCAGCAGACCTACAGGGGTTAATGAAAAACTGTTTTTT. Amino acids: CASRPTGVNEKLFF.